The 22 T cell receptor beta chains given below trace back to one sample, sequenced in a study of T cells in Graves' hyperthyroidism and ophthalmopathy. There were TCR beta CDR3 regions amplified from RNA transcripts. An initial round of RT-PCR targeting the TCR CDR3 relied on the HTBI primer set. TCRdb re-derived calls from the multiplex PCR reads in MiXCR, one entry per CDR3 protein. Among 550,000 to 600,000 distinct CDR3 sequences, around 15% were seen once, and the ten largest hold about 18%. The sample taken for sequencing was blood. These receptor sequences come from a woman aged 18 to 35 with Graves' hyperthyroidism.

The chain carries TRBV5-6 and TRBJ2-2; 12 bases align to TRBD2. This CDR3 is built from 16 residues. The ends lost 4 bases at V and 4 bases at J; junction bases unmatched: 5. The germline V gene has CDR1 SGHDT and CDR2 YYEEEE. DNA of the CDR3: TGTGCCAGCAGCCGAGGACTAGCGGGACTCACCGGGGAGCTGTTTTTT. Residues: CASSRGLAGLTGELFF.

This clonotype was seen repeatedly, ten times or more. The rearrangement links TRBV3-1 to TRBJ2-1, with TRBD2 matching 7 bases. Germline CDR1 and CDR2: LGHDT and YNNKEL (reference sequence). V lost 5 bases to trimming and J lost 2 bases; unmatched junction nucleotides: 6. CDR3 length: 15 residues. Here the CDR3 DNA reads TGTGCCAGCAGCTTCCGACTAGCCCCCTACAATGAGCAGTTCTTC. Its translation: CASSFRLAPYNEQFF.

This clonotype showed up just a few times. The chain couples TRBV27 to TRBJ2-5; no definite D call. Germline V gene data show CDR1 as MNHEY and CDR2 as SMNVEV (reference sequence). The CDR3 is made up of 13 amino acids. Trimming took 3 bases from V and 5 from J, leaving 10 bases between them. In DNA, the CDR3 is TGTGCCAGCAGTTTGACTCCTTTCGAGACCCAGTACTTC. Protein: CASSLTPFETQYF.

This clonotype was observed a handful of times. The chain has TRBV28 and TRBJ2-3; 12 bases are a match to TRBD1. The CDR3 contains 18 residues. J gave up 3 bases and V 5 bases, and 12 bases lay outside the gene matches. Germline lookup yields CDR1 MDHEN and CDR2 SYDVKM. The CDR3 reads CASSLGDRGLTGTDTQYF. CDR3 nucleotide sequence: TGTGCCAGCAGTCTGGGGGACAGGGGGCTAACTGGGACAGATACGCAGTATTTT.

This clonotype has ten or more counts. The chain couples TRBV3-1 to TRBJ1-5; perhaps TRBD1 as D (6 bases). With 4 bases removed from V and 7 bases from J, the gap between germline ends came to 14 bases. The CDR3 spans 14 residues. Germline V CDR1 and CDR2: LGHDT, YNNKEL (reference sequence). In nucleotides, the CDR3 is TGTGCCAGCAGCCTTGGGGGGCGGGGGCAGCCCCAGCATTTT. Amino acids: CASSLGGRGQPQHF.

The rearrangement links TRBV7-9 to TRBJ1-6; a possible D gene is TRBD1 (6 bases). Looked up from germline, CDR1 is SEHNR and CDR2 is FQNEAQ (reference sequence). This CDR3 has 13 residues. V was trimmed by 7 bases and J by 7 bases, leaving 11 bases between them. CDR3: CASKGQRNSPLHF. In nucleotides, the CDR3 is TGTGCCAGCAAAGGACAGCGGAATTCACCCCTCCACTTT.

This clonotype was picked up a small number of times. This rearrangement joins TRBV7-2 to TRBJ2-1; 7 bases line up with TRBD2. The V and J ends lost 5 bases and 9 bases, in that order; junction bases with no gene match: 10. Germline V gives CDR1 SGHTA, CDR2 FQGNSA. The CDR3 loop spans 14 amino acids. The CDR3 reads CASSPSTGRVEQFF. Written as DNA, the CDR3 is TGTGCCAGCAGCCCTTCAACGGGGAGGGTTGAGCAGTTCTTC.

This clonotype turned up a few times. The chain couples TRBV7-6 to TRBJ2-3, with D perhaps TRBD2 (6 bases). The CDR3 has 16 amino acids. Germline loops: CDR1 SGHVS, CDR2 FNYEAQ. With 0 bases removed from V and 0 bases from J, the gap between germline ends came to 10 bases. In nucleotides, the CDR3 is TGTGCCAGCAGCTTAGCTATTCGGGAGAGCACAGATACGCAGTATTTT. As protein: CASSLAIRESTDTQYF.

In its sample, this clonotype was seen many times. Written as DNA, the CDR3 is TGTGCCAGCTCACCAGTCTTCCAACAGTCGGGCGAGGCAGCTTTCTTT. This codes for CASSPVFQQSGEAAFF. V gene TRBV18 combines with J gene TRBJ1-1; no clear D. This CDR3 has 16 amino acids. V lost 2 bases, J lost 10 bases, and 23 bases lay in between. The V gene's germline CDR1 is KGHSH and CDR2 LQKENI.

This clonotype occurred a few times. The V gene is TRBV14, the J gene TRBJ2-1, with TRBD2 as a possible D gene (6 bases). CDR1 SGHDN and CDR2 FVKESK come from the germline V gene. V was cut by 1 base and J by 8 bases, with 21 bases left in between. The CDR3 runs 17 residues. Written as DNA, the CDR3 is TGTGCCAGCAGCCAAGTGGGTTCCGGGGGTAGGGTCCATGAGCAGTTCTTC. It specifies CASSQVGSGGRVHEQFF. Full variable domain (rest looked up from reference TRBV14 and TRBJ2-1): EAGVTQFPSHSVIEKGQTVTLRCDPISGHDNLYWYRRVMGKEIKFLLHFVKESKQDESGMPNNRFLAERTGGTYSTLKVQPAELEDSGVYFCASSQVGSGGRVHEQFFGPGTRLTVL.

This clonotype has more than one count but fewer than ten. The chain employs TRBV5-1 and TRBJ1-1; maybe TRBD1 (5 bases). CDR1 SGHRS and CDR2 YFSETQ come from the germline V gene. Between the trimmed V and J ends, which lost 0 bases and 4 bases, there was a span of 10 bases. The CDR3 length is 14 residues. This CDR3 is CASSLAPGPTEAFF. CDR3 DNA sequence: TGCGCCAGCAGCTTGGCCCCGGGGCCCACTGAAGCTTTCTTT.

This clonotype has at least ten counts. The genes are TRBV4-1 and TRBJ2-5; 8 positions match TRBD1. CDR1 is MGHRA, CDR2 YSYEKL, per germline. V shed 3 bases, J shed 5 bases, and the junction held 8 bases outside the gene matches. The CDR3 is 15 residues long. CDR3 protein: CASSHRAGGGETQYF. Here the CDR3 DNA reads TGCGCCAGCAGCCATCGCGCAGGGGGCGGGGAGACCCAGTACTTC.

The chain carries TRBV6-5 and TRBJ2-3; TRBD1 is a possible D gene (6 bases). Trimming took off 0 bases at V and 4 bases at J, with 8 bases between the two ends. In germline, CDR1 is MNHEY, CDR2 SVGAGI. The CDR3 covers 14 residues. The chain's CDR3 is CASSYSTGSDTQYF. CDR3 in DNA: TGTGCCAGCAGTTACTCTACAGGGTCAGATACGCAGTATTTT.

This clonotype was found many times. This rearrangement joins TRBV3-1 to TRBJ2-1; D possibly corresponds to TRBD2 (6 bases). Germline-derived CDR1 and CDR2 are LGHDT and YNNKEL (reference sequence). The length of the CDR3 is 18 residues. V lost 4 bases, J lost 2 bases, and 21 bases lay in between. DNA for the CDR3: TGTGCCAGCAGCCCCACCCTAGGCTCGGAGGGACCCTACAATGAGCAGTTCTTC. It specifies CASSPTLGSEGPYNEQFF.

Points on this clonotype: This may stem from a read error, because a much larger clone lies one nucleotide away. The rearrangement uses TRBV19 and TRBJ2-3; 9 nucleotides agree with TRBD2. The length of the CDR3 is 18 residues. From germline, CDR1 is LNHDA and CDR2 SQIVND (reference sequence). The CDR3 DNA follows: TGTGCCAGTAGTATAGGTGGGGCAAGCGGGGGGATCACAGATACGCAGTGTTTT. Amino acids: CASSIGGASGGITDTQCF.

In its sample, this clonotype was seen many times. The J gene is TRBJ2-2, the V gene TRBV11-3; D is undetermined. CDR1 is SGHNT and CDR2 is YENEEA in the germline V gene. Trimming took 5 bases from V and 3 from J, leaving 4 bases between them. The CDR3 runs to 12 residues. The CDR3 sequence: CASSPHTGELFF. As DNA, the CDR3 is TGTGCCAGCAGCCCACACACCGGGGAGCTGTTTTTT.

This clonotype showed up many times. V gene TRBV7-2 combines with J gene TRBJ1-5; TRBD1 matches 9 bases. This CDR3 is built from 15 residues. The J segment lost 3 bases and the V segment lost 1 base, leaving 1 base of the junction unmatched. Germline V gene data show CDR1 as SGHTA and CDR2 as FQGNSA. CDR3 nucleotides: TGTGCCAGCAGCTTAGGGGACAGGGTCAATCAGCCCCAGCATTTT. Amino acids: CASSLGDRVNQPQHF.

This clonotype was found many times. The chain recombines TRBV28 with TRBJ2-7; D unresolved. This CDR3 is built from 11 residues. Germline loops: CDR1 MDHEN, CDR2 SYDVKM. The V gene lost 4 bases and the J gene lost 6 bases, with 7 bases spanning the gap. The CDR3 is CASSSPLEQYF. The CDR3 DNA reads TGTGCCAGCAGTTCCCCTCTCGAGCAGTACTTC.

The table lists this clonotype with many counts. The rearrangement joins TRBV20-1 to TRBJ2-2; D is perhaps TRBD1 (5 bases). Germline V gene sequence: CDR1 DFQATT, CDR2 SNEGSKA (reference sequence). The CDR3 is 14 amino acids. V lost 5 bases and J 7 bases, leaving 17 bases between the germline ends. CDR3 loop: CSAPRTQGGGELFF. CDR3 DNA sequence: TGCAGTGCTCCACGGACCCAGGGTGGCGGGGAGCTGTTTTTT.

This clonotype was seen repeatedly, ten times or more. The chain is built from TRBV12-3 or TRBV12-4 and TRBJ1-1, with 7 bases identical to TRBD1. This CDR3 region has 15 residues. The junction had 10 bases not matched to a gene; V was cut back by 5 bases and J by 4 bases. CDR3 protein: CASSKRDSGGTEAFF. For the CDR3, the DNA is TGTGCCAGCAGTAAACGGGACAGCGGTGGCACTGAAGCTTTCTTT.

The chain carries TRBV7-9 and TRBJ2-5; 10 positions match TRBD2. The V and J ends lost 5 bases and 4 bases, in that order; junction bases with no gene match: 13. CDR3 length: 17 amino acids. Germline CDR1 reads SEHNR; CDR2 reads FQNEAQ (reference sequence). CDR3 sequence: CASSQDWASGGAETQYF. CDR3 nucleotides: TGTGCCAGCAGCCAGGACTGGGCGAGCGGGGGGGCAGAGACCCAGTACTTC.

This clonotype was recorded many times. The CDR3: CSALVPGLAGTQYF. The CDR3 nucleotides are TGCAGTGCTCTAGTTCCGGGACTAGCGGGAACCCAGTACTTC. V gene TRBV20-1 combines with J gene TRBJ2-5; 13 positions agree with TRBD2. This CDR3 contains 14 residues. Germline loops: CDR1 DFQATT, CDR2 SNEGSKA (reference sequence). V lost 5 bases and J lost 8; bases outside the gene matches: 8.